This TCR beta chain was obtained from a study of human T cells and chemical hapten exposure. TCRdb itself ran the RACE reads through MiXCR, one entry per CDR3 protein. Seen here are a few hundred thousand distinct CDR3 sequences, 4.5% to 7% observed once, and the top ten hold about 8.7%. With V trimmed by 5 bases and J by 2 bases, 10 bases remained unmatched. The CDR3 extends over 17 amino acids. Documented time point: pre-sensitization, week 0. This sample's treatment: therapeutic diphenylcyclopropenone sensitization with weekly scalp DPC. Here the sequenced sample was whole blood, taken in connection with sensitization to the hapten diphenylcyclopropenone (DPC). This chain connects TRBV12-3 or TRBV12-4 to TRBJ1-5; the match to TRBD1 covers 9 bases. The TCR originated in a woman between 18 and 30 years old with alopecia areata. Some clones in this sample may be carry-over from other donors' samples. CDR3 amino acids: CASSPSQGASGNQPQHF. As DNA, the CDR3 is TGTGCCAGCAGTCCATCACAGGGGGCGTCGGGCAATCAGCCCCAGCATTTT.